One sample yielded the 5 T cell receptor beta chains listed below, sequenced in a study of cytomegalovirus exposure and HLA in healthy donors. PCR primers comprised 60 Vbeta and 13 Jbeta primers. Assay: immunoSEQ multiplex PCR; the TCRdb copy retains only in-frame clones and omits some. The sample records around 190,000 clones, around nine tenths being singletons. Sequences were obtained from PBMCs. These receptors all stem from a woman in her late teens or twenties in good health and CMV-seronegative.

The V and J genes are TRBV5-1 and TRBJ2-3, with D perhaps matching TRBD2 (5 bases). The V end was cut by 3 bases, the J end by 0 bases, with 8 bases between. This CDR3 has 14 residues. The germline V gene encodes CDR1 SGHRS and CDR2 YFSETQ. CDR3 DNA: TGCGCCAGCAGCTCCCGGACTAGCACAGATACGCAGTATTTT. This sequence encodes CASSSRTSTDTQYF.

In this sample, this clone turned up a few times. This chain uses TRBV5-1 with TRBJ1-2; TRBD1 matches at 8 bases. Germline V gene lookup returns CDR1 SGHRS and CDR2 YFSETQ. V shed 5 bases and J 4 bases; nucleotides not matched to a gene: 10. The CDR3 is 15 residues long. The CDR3 nucleotides read TGCGCCAGCAGTATGGGCACAGGGGGAGGCTATGGCTACACCTTC. This gives the protein CASSMGTGGGYGYTF. The full variable domain, rest sourced from reference TRBV5-1 and TRBJ1-2, is KAGVTQTPRYLIKTRGQQVTLSCSPISGHRSVSWYQQTPGQGLQFLFEYFSETQRNKGNFPGRFSGRQFSNSRSEMNVSTLELGDSALYLCASSMGTGGGYGYTFGSGTRLTVV.

The CDR3 nucleotides are TGTGCCAGCAGCAGGGGACAGGGGAAGGGCGGCTACACCTTC. Its translation is CASSRGQGKGGYTF. This sequence joins TRBV7-9 and TRBJ1-2; 10 bases match TRBD1. Germline V gives CDR1 SEHNR, CDR2 FQNEAQ (reference sequence). The CDR3 has 14 amino acids. The V and J ends lost 5 bases and 8 bases, in that order; junction bases with no gene match: 8.

The rearrangement links TRBV2 to TRBJ1-3; 8 nucleotides match TRBD1. Trimming cost V 6 bases and J 2 bases; bases outside gene matches: 6. The CDR3 is 15 residues long. Germline lookup yields CDR1 SNHLY and CDR2 FYNNEI. The CDR3 sequence is CASRPRTGTGNTIYF. The CDR3 DNA sequence: TGTGCCAGCAGGCCCAGGACAGGGACTGGAAACACCATATATTTT.

The CDR3 reads CTSSQLGPRGNYNEQFF. The CDR3 DNA reads as TGCACCAGCAGCCAACTAGGCCCCCGCGGGAACTACAATGAGCAGTTCTTC. The J gene is TRBJ2-1, the V gene TRBV1; TRBD2 reflects the table's D call only, with no check against the DNA. TRBV1 is a documented pseudogene. The CDR3 has 17 amino acids.